The rows below give T cell receptor beta chains drawn from one sample of a study of blood T cell repertoires in COVID-19. The assay was immunoSEQ multiplex PCR, and TCRdb's table has in-frame clones only and misses some. Of about 340,000 clones in the sample, 86% were seen once. The sample comprised peripheral blood. The receptor source for this set is a woman in her fifties or sixties with COVID-19, enrolled during active disease. Both conserved end residues are part of each CDR3.

v_gene	j_gene	CDR3aa
TRBV5-1	TRBJ2-5	CASSFHASGGSQETQYF
TRBV5-1	TRBJ2-1	CASSRGLAGGNEQFF
TRBV30	TRBJ2-7	CAWSVQGNQYF
TRBV27	TRBJ2-5	CASSPLTGGKETQYF
TRBV19	TRBJ1-2	CASSWTLNYGYTF
TRBV7-8	TRBJ1-1	CASSLRETPREAFF
TRBV6-4	TRBJ2-3	CASSEDRGRADTQYF
TRBV7-9	TRBJ1-2	CASSRYRAPNYGYTF
TRBV15	TRBJ1-2	CATSRDDREDYGYTF
TRBV10-2	TRBJ1-2	CASSRVQGKDGYTF
TRBV19	TRBJ1-2	CASSIDNRGLNYGYTF
TRBV6-2/TRBV6-3	TRBJ1-1	CASSDSSNTEAFF
TRBV3-1/TRBV3-2	TRBJ1-1	CASSQDRGGTGPAFF
TRBV14	TRBJ2-7	CASSPPYRAYEQYF
TRBV19	TRBJ1-5	CASRQGDQPQHF
TRBV24-1	TRBJ2-4	CATSATDSNIQYF
TRBV5-1	TRBJ1-1	CASSSTRTVAEAFF
TRBV2	TRBJ1-5	CASRSPRESVGNQPQHF
TRBV6-1	TRBJ2-7	CASSEVTLLHEQYF
TRBV12-3/TRBV12-4	TRBJ1-1	CASTALLQGEAFF
TRBV6-5	TRBJ2-7	CASSRGQGASYEQYF
TRBV11-2	TRBJ1-6	CASSLVVANSPLHF
TRBV30	TRBJ1-2	CAWSAGGYGYTF
TRBV27	TRBJ2-5	CASSLLGEETQYF
TRBV30	TRBJ1-2	CAWSTGTINYGYTF
TRBV19	TRBJ2-7	CASRGDSYEQYF
TRBV18	TRBJ1-4	CASSQLTGNEKLFF
TRBV18	TRBJ2-7	CASSNRDSYEQYF
TRBV11-3	TRBJ2-1	CATQTLAGYNEQFF
TRBV18	TRBJ1-4	CASSPLQGRDEKLFF
TRBV5-1	TRBJ1-1	CASSLRQGASTEAFF
TRBV27	TRBJ2-7	CASSFTGGEQYF
TRBV5-6	TRBJ2-5	CASSLKLAYSGETQYF
TRBV4-2	TRBJ2-1	CASSQAAMVAALRGEQFF
TRBV6-5	TRBJ1-1	CAGGQPNTEAFF
TRBV6-6	TRBJ1-2	CASSKQGDGYTF
TRBV11-3	TRBJ1-6	CASSLGGGMQGRDSPLHF
TRBV18	TRBJ1-6	CASSPGADSPLHF
TRBV5-4	TRBJ2-7	CASSLAGEQYF
TRBV4-2	TRBJ1-1	CTSSPTVNTEAFF
TRBV11-1	TRBJ2-3	CASSLTTGTTDTQYF
TRBV27	TRBJ2-1	CASSLKRGSSYNEQFF
TRBV5-6	TRBJ2-3	CASRPTGGWTDTQYF
TRBV28	TRBJ2-1	CASSPFIYGGPTDEQFF
TRBV21-1	TRBJ2-2	CASSNRPDRRMTGELFF
TRBV18	TRBJ1-2	CASSPSTGLGYGYTF
TRBV11-2	TRBJ2-1	CASSLDSRVEMEQFF
TRBV5-8	TRBJ2-3	CASSLGRNTDTQYF
TRBV28	TRBJ1-4	CASSKTGTGHEKLFF
TRBV5-1	TRBJ2-5	CASSPDRAGETQYF
TRBV4-1	TRBJ2-1	CASSQPGGFYNEQFF